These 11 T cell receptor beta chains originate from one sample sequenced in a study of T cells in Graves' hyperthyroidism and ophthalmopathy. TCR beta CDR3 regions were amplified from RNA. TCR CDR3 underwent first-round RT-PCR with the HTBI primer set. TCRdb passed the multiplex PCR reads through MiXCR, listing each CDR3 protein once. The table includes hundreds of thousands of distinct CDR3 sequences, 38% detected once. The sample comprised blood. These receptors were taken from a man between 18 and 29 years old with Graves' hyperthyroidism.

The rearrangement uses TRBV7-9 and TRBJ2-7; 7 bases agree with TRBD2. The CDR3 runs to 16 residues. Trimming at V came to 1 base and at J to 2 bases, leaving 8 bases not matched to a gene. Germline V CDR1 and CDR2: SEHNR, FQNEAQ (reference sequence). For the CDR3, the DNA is TGTGCCAGCAGCTTAGGCACGTCTAGCGGAACCTACGAGCAGTACTTC. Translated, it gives CASSLGTSSGTYEQYF.

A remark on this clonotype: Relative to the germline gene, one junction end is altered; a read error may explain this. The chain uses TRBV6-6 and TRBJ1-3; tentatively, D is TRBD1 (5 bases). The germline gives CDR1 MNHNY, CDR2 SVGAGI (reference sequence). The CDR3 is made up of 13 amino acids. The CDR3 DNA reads TGTGCCGGCAGGGTAAATCCTGGAAACACCATATATTTT. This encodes CAGRVNPGNTIYF.

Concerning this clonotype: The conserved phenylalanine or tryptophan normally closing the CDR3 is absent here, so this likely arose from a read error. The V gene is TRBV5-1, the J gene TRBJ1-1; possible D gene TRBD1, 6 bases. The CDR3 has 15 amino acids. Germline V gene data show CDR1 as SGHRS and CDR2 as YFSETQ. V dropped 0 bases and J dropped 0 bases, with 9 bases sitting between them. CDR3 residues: CASSLVQGMNTEAFL. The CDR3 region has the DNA TGCGCCAGCAGCTTGGTCCAGGGGATGAACACTGAAGCTTTCCTT.

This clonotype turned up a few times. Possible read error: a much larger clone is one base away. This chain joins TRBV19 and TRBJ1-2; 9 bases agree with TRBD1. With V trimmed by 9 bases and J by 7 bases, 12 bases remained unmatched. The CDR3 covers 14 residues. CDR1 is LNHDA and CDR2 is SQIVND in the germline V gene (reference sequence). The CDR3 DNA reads TGTGCCAGCAGCCCCGGGACAGGGCCTCTTGGCTACACCTTC. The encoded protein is CASSPGTGPLGYTF. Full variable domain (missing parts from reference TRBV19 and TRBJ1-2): DGGITQSPKYLFRKEGQNVTLSCEQNLNHDAMYWYRQDPGQGLRLIYYSQIVNDFQKGDIAEGYSVSREKKESFPLTVTSAQKNPTAFYLCASSPGTGPLGYTFGSGTRLTVV.

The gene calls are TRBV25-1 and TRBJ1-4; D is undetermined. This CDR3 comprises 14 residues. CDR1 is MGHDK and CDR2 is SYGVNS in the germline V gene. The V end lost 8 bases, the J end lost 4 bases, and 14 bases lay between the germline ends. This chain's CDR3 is CASSRLDRNEKLFF. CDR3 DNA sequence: TGTGCCAGCTCACGACTCGACCGTAATGAAAAACTGTTTTTT.

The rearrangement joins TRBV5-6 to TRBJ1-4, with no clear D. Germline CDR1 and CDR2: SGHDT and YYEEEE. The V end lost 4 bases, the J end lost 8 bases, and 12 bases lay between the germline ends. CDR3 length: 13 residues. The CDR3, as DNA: TGTGCCAGCAGCGTCGGACGGCTCGAAAAACTGTTTTTT. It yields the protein CASSVGRLEKLFF.

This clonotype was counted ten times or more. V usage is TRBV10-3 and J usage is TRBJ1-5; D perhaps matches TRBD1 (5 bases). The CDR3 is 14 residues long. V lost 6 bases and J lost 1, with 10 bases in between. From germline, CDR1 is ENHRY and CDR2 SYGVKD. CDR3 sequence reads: CAISPQGSNQPQHF. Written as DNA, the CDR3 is TGTGCCATCAGCCCTCAGGGAAGCAATCAGCCCCAGCATTTT.

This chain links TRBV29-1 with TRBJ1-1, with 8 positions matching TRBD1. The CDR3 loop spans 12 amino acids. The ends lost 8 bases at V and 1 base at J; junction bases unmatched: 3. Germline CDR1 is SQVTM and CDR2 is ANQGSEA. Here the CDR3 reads CSPDRANTEAFF. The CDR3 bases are TGCAGCCCGGACAGGGCGAACACTGAAGCTTTCTTT.

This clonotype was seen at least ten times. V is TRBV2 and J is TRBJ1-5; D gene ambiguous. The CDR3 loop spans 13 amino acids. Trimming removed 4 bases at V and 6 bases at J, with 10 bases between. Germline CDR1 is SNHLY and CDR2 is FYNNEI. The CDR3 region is CASSVQEGQPQHF. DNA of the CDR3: TGTGCCAGCAGTGTCCAGGAAGGTCAGCCCCAGCATTTT.

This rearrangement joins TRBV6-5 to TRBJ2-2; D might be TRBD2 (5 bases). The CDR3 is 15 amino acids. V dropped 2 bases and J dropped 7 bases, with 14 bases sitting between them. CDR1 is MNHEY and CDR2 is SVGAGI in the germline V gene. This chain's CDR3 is CASSYNWRADGELFF. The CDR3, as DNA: TGTGCCAGCAGTTACAACTGGCGGGCGGACGGGGAGCTGTTTTTT.

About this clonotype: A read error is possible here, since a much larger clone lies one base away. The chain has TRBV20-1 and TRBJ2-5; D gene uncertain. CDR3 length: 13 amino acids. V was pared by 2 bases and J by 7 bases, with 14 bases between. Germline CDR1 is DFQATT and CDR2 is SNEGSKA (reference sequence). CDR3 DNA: TGCAGTGCTAGACTTCGTGGAGTGGGGACCCAGTACTTC. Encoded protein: CSARLRGVGTQYF.